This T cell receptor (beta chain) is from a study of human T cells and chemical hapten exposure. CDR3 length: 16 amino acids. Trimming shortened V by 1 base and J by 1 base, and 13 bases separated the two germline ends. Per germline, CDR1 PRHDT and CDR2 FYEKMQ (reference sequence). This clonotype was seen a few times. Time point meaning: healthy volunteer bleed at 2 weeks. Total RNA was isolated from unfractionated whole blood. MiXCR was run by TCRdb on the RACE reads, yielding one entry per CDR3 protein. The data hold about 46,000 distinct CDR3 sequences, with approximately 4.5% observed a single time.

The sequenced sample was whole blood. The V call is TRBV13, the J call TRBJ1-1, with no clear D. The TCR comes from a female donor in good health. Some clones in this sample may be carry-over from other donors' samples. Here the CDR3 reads CASSLDSPGGNTEAFF. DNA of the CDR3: TGTGCCAGCAGCTTAGATTCGCCGGGCGGGAACACTGAAGCTTTCTTT.